This entry features one T cell receptor beta chain sequence. The antigen is unknown. This specimen belongs to a study of cytomegalovirus exposure and HLA in healthy donors. The study, taken as a whole, reports: In a later analysis, V- and J-gene trimming of beta chains associated with a DCLRE1C missense variant, replicated independently.

The germline V gene has CDR1 MNHEY and CDR2 SVGAGI. CDR3 size: 13 residues. The ends were cut back, 7 bases at V and 5 bases at J, with 14 bases in the middle. The PCR contained 60 Vbeta and 13 Jbeta primers. Sequenced by immunoSEQ multiplex PCR; TCRdb stores in-frame clones only, minus some. The table records 150,000 to 200,000 clones, 65% to 90% of them present only once. This chain links TRBV6-5 with TRBJ1-2; D unclear. The sequenced material came from PBMCs. This clonotype was obtained from a man aged 50 or older in good health and CMV-seropositive. The CDR3 loop is CASTRGGLYGYTF. The CDR3 region has the DNA TGTGCCAGCACCAGAGGCGGTCTGTATGGCTACACCTTC.